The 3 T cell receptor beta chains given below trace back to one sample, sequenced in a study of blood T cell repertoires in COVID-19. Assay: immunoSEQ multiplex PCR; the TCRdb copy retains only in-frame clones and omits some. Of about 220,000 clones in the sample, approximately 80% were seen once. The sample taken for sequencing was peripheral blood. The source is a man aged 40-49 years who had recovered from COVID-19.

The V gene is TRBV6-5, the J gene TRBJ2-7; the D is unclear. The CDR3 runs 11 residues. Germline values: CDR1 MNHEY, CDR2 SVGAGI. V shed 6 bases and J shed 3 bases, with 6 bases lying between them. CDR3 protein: CASRHDYEQYF. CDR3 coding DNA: TGTGCCAGCAGACACGACTACGAGCAGTACTTC.

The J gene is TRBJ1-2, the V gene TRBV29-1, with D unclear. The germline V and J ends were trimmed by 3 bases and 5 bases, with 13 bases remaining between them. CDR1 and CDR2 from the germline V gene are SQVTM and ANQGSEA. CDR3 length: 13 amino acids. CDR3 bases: TGCAGCGTTGACCCTCCAGAGGAGTATGGCTACACCTTC. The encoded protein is CSVDPPEEYGYTF.

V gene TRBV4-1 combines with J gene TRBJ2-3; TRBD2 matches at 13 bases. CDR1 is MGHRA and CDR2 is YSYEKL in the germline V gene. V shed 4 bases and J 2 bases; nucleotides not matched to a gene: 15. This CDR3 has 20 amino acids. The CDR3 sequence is CASSPGLAGPALGNTDTQYF. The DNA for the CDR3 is TGCGCCAGCAGCCCGGGACTAGCGGGGCCTGCTTTGGGGAACACAGATACGCAGTATTTT.